What follows are 14 T cell receptor beta chains derived from one specimen sequenced in a study of T cells after yellow fever vaccination. TCRdb recomputed calls from the 5' RACE reads with MiXCR, one row per CDR3 protein. This table holds about 99,000 distinct CDR3 sequences, approximately 6.3% found once. Sequencing used CD8+ T cells sorted from PBMCs, obtained 10 days after the yellow fever booster vaccination. Receptors originate from a man aged 18 to 35 who received the YFV17D yellow fever vaccine.

This clonotype was seen many times. The chain joins TRBV20-1 to TRBJ1-2; 8 positions agree with TRBD1. Trimming removed 5 bases from V and 0 bases from J; junction bases left unmatched: 11. Per germline, CDR1 DFQATT and CDR2 SNEGSKA (reference sequence). This CDR3 is 16 amino acids long. The CDR3 nucleotides read TGCAGTGCTCAAGGGACAGGAGAGAAAGCTAACTATGGCTACACCTTC. The encoded protein is CSAQGTGEKANYGYTF.

Concerning this clonotype itself: This is likely a read error, given that the CDR3 carries no conserved phenylalanine or tryptophan at its end. The DNA is omitted, as the CDR3 cannot be located on it reliably, and the CDR3 follows TCRdb's listing. This chain connects TRBV20-1 to TRBJ2-1; TRBD2, the table's D call, lacks a check against the DNA. Termini included, the CDR3 measures 12 amino acids. Germline CDR1 and CDR2: DFQATT and SNEGSKA (reference sequence). The CDR3 spells CSARLGLEGHQV.

V is TRBV15 and J is TRBJ1-4, with a weak D call TRBD1 (5 bases). Germline V gives CDR1 LNHNV, CDR2 YYDKDF (reference sequence). The CDR3 length is 15 residues. Trimming stripped 3 bases from V and 4 bases from J, with 12 bases between. The CDR3 sequence is CATSSRDGSNEKLFF. The CDR3 nucleotides read TGTGCCACCAGCAGTAGGGACGGAAGTAATGAAAAACTGTTTTTT.

This clonotype appeared a few times. The rearrangement links TRBV7-9 to TRBJ2-1; D is perhaps TRBD1 (5 bases). Per germline, CDR1 SEHNR and CDR2 FQNEAQ (reference sequence). Trimming removed 4 bases at V and 4 bases at J, with 14 bases between. CDR3 length equals 15 residues. In DNA form, the CDR3 reads TGTGCCAGCAGCTGCGCAAAGGGGCTATACAATGAGCAGTTCTTC. Translated: CASSCAKGLYNEQFF.

This clonotype was recorded at least ten times. J is TRBJ2-3 and V is TRBV7-2; D is undetermined. The CDR3 has 14 amino acids. Trimming left V 5 bases short and J 2 bases short, with 11 bases between. CDR1 is SGHTA and CDR2 is FQGNSA in the germline V gene. The CDR3 protein is CASSLRSTTDTQYF. CDR3 coding DNA: TGTGCCAGCAGCCTGCGGTCCACCACAGATACGCAGTATTTT.

The CDR3 region is CASSLWGGNNEQFF. The CDR3, as DNA: TGCGCCAGCAGCTTGTGGGGGGGCAACAATGAGCAGTTCTTC. This chain links TRBV5-1 with TRBJ2-1; D possibly corresponds to TRBD2 (7 bases). Trimming shortened V by 1 base and J by 5 bases, and 10 bases separated the two germline ends. The CDR3 spans 14 residues. Germline V CDR1 and CDR2: SGHRS, YFSETQ.

This clonotype was counted a few times. V gene TRBV12-3 or TRBV12-4 combines with J gene TRBJ2-6, with D possibly TRBD1 on 5 matching bases. This CDR3 is 16 amino acids long. Trimming left V 8 bases short and J 0 bases short, with 14 bases between. CDR3 sequence reads: CASLGKGPSGANVLTF. CDR3 nucleotides: TGTGCCAGCTTGGGAAAGGGGCCCTCTGGGGCCAACGTCCTGACTTTC.

This rearrangement joins TRBV7-2 to TRBJ2-2; D gene unclear. The CDR3 has 13 amino acids. Germline CDR1 is SGHTA and CDR2 is FQGNSA. Trimming took off 1 base at V and 6 bases at J, with 6 bases between the two ends. The CDR3 loop is CASSLEIPGELFF. CDR3 coding DNA: TGTGCCAGCAGCTTAGAGATTCCCGGGGAGCTGTTTTTT.

The sample holds many counts of this clonotype. The chain employs TRBV12-3 or TRBV12-4 and TRBJ2-1; D assignment may be TRBD1 or TRBD2 (7 bases each). The length of the CDR3 is 15 residues. With 5 bases removed from V and 6 bases from J, the gap between germline ends came to 17 bases. This CDR3 reads CASSPQGGPINEQFF. The CDR3 DNA is TGTGCCAGCAGTCCTCAGGGGGGGCCTATCAATGAGCAGTTCTTC.

The table lists this clonotype with a few counts. CDR3 nucleotides: TGCGCCAGCACCGAACTCGATACGCAGTATTTT. Amino acids: CASTELDTQYF. V gene TRBV5-1 combines with J gene TRBJ2-3; D is uncertain. Trimming took 6 bases from V and 6 from J, leaving 8 bases between them. Per the germline V gene, CDR1 is SGHRS and CDR2 is YFSETQ. The CDR3 loop spans 11 amino acids.

This clonotype was counted a few times. The chain carries TRBV7-9 and TRBJ1-1, with TRBD1 as a possible D gene (5 bases). The CDR3 length is 14 residues. The germline gives CDR1 SEHNR, CDR2 FQNEAQ (reference sequence). Trimming removed 3 bases at V and 4 bases at J, with 12 bases between. CDR3 in amino acids: CASSFQGPITEAFF. CDR3 DNA sequence: TGTGCCAGCAGCTTCCAGGGCCCTATCACTGAAGCTTTCTTT.

This clonotype was seen at least ten times. V usage is TRBV7-2 and J usage is TRBJ2-1; D may match TRBD1 or TRBD2 (5 bases each). Germline lookup yields CDR1 SGHTA and CDR2 FQGNSA. V was pared by 3 bases and J by 9 bases, with 9 bases between. The CDR3 contains 12 residues. CDR3 nucleotide sequence: TGTGCCAGCAGCTTCGGGGCACGTGAGCAGTTCTTC. Translating gives CASSFGAREQFF.

In this sample, this clonotype turned up a few times. The chain has TRBV6-2 or TRBV6-3 and TRBJ2-7; D gene unclear. V was trimmed by 6 bases and J by 3 bases, leaving 9 bases between them. The germline V gene has CDR1 MNHEY and CDR2 SVGEGT. The length of the CDR3 is 12 residues. CDR3 residues: CASRDGFYEQYV. The CDR3 DNA sequence: TGTGCCAGCAGGGACGGATTCTACGAGCAGTACGTC.

This clonotype was counted between two and nine times. J is TRBJ1-2 and V is TRBV7-2, with D tentatively TRBD1 (5 bases). The V end was cut by 1 base, the J end by 7 bases, with 10 bases between. Germline V lookup: CDR1 SGHTA, CDR2 FQGNSA. The CDR3 covers 13 residues. The CDR3 protein is CASSLGQGFGYTF. Written as DNA, the CDR3 is TGTGCCAGCAGCTTAGGGCAGGGTTTTGGCTACACCTTC.